Below, 11 T cell receptor beta chains from the same sample are listed, as sequenced in a study of B cell selection in AIRE deficiency. CD4+CD127+ cells were sorted as the conventional CD4 T cells. TCRdb keeps only in-frame clones here, not all; method: immunoSEQ multiplex PCR. Of about 25,000 clones in the sample, nearly 97% were seen once. Sequences were obtained from CD4+CD127+ conventional T cells sorted from PBMCs. These TCRs come from a human donor in good health.

The CDR3 sequence is CASSFVGGSGKNIQYF. The CDR3 DNA is TGTGCCAGCAGTTTCGTCGGGGGCTCAGGCAAAAACATTCAGTACTTC. The chain links TRBV27 to TRBJ2-4; TRBD1 or TRBD2 may be the D gene (6 bases each). The CDR3 totals 16 residues. Germline CDR1 MNHEY, CDR2 SMNVEV (reference sequence). The V end was cut by 3 bases, the J end by 3 bases, with 15 bases between.

This chain connects TRBV6-1 to TRBJ2-1; D call uncertain. CDR1 MNHNS and CDR2 SASEGT come from the germline V gene. This CDR3 has 14 residues. V shed 6 bases and J shed 7 bases, with 16 bases lying between them. CDR3: CASREKASGNEQFF. CDR3 DNA: TGTGCCAGCAGGGAGAAGGCCTCCGGAAATGAGCAGTTCTTC.

The J gene is TRBJ1-2, the V gene TRBV11-2, with D possibly matching TRBD1 (5 bases). The germline V gene encodes CDR1 SGHAT and CDR2 FQNNGV. Trimming cost V 2 bases and J 6 bases, with 16 bases left between them. The CDR3 has 15 amino acids. In DNA, the CDR3 is TGTGCCAGCAGCTTACGGGACGTGAAGGATCATGGCTACACCTTC. Translating it yields CASSLRDVKDHGYTF.

The chain joins TRBV7-2 to TRBJ2-5; D gene uncertain. Germline V gene lookup returns CDR1 SGHTA and CDR2 FQGNSA. The CDR3 is 13 residues long. V was cut by 3 bases and J by 0 bases, with 5 bases left in between. This chain's CDR3 is CASSFRHQETQYF. CDR3 bases: TGTGCCAGCAGCTTTAGGCACCAAGAGACCCAGTACTTC.

The chain couples TRBV5-1 to TRBJ1-1; TRBD1 matches at 7 bases. With 6 bases clipped from V and 0 bases from J, the junction kept 2 bases outside the gene matches. This CDR3 contains 13 residues. Germline loops: CDR1 SGHRS, CDR2 YFSETQ. Here the CDR3 reads CASNQGVNTEAFF. In DNA, the CDR3 is TGCGCCAGCAACCAGGGGGTGAACACTGAAGCTTTCTTT.

V and J are TRBV9 and TRBJ2-2; D uncertain. Trimming cost V 2 bases and J 0 bases, with 8 bases left between them. Germline V CDR1 and CDR2: SGDLS, YYNGEE. The CDR3 length is 15 residues. CDR3: CASSVLGTNTGELFF. In DNA, the CDR3 is TGTGCCAGCAGCGTTTTGGGTACGAACACCGGGGAGCTGTTTTTT.

This clone was seen more than once but under ten times. The chain combines TRBV11-2 with TRBJ1-2, with D unresolved. The CDR3 sequence is 11 residues long. The V end was cut by 5 bases, the J end by 8 bases, with 9 bases between. Germline V gives CDR1 SGHAT, CDR2 FQNNGV. DNA of the CDR3: TGTGCCAGCAGCCCGTGGAGGGGCTACACCTTC. Protein product: CASSPWRGYTF.

V is TRBV7-9 and J is TRBJ2-5; D call uncertain. The V gene lost 1 base and the J gene lost 0 bases, with 15 bases spanning the gap. Germline V lookup: CDR1 SEHNR, CDR2 FQNEAQ (reference sequence). The CDR3 consists of 17 residues. The CDR3 DNA is TGTGCCAGCAGCTTAGTAAACACTAAAGCGTACCAAGAGACCCAGTACTTC. Translation gives CASSLVNTKAYQETQYF. The full variable domain, completed using reference TRBV7-9 and TRBJ2-5, is DTGVSQNPRHKITKRGQNVTFRCDPISEHNRLYWYRQTLGQGPEFLTYFQNEAQLEKSRLLSDRFSAERPKGSFSTLEIQRTEQGDSAMYLCASSLVNTKAYQETQYFGPGTRLLVL.

This rearrangement joins TRBV28 to TRBJ2-2; D ambiguous. CDR3 length equals 14 residues. The V end was cut by 5 bases, the J end by 5 bases, with 12 bases between. Germline values: CDR1 MDHEN, CDR2 SYDVKM. The CDR3 region is CASSPLQRTGELFF. CDR3 DNA: TGTGCCAGCAGTCCCTTACAGCGAACCGGGGAGCTGTTTTTT. The full variable domain, with the rest looked up from reference TRBV28 and TRBJ2-2, is DVKVTQSSRYLVKRTGEKVFLECVQDMDHENMFWYRQDPGLGLRLIYFSYDVKMKEKGDIPEGYSVSREKKERFSLILESASTNQTSMYLCASSPLQRTGELFFGEGSRLTVL.

The J gene is TRBJ2-3, the V gene TRBV11-2; D possibly corresponds to TRBD1 (6 bases). Germline V CDR1 and CDR2: SGHAT, FQNNGV. The germline V and J ends were trimmed by 4 bases and 2 bases, with 13 bases remaining between them. The CDR3 is 15 amino acids. CDR3 coding DNA: TGTGCCAGCAGCTCAGACGGGACATTCACAGATACGCAGTATTTT. Translating gives CASSSDGTFTDTQYF.

The chain joins TRBV2 to TRBJ2-7; tentatively, D is TRBD1 or TRBD2 (5 bases each). The CDR3 contains 14 residues. The V end was cut by 7 bases, the J end by 5 bases, with 18 bases between. Germline V gives CDR1 SNHLY, CDR2 FYNNEI. The CDR3 DNA reads TGTGCCAGCACCAAAGGGTGGGGGACCCACGAGCAGTACTTC. Residues: CASTKGWGTHEQYF.